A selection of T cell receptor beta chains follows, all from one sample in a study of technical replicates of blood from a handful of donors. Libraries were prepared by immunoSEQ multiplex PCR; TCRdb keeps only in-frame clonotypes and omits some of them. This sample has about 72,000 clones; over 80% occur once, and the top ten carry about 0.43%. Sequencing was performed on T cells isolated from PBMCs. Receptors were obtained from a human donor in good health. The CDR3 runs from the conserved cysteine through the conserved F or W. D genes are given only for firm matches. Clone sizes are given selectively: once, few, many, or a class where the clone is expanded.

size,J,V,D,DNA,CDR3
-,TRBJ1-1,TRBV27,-,TGTGCCAGCAGTTTAAAGGCGGGGGCCTTTCTTGAAGCTTTCTTT,CASSLKAGAFLEAFF
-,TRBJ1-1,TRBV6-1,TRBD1,TGTGCCAGCGACAGGGACTGGGAAGCTTTCTTT,CASDRDWEAFF
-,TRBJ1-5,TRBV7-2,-,TGTGCCAGCAGCTTACAGGGTGCGGGACAGCCCCAGCATTTT,CASSLQGAGQPQHF
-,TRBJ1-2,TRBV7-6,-,TGTGCCAGCAGCTTAGGGAGTATCTATGGCTACACCTTC,CASSLGSIYGYTF
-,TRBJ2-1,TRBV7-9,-,TGTGCCAGCAGCTTAGGGGGGGAGTTGCGCAATGAGCAGTTCTTC,CASSLGGELRNEQFF
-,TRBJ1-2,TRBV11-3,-,TGTGCCAGCAGCCGCACCGCGGGAGTCAAGAACTATGGCTACACCTTC,CASSRTAGVKNYGYTF
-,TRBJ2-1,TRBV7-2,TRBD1,TGTGCCAGCAGTTACGATGACAGGGACAATGAGCAGTTCTTC,CASSYDDRDNEQFF
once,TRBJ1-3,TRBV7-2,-,TGTGCCAGCAGTCTACAGGGATCCCCAAGCTCTGGAAACACCATATATTTT,CASSLQGSPSSGNTIYF
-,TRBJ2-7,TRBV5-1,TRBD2,TGCGCCACCAGGGGGACTAGCGGGAAGATCCACGAGCAGTACTTC,CATRGTSGKIHEQYF
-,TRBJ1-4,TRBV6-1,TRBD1,TGTGCCAGCAGTGTTAGACAGGGGAATGAAAAACTGTTTTTT,CASSVRQGNEKLFF
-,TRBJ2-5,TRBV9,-,TGTGCCAGCAGCGTAGCGGCGGGCCTAGGAGAGACCCAGTACTTC,CASSVAAGLGETQYF
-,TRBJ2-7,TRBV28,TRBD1,TGTGCCAGTAAAACAGGGGGCTACGAGCAGTACTTC,CASKTGGYEQYF
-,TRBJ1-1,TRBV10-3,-,TGTGCCATCAGTGAAGCGGGGAACACTGAAGCTTTCTTT,CAISEAGNTEAFF
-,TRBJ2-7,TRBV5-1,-,TGCGCCAGCAGCTTGGACAGAACCTACGAGCAGTACTTC,CASSLDRTYEQYF
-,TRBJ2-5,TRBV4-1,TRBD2,TGCGCCAGCAGCTACCGGACTAGCGGGAGTGTTGTAGAGACCCAGTACTTC,CASSYRTSGSVVETQYF
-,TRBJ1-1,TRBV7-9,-,TGTGCCAGCAGCTCAGAGGGGAACACTGAAGCTTTCTTT,CASSSEGNTEAFF
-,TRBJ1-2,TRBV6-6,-,TGTGCCAGCAGTTTAAGTGCGGACAGCTATGGCTACACCTTC,CASSLSADSYGYTF
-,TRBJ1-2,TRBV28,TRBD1,TGTGCCAGCAGCCCCCCGCCGGGACAGGGCTCTGGCTACACCTTC,CASSPPPGQGSGYTF
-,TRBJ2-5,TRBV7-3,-,TGTGCCAGCAGCTTAGCGTCAGGGGTCCAAGAGACCCAGTACTTC,CASSLASGVQETQYF
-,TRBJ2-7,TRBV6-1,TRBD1,TGTGCCAGCAGTGCGACAGGGGGCTCCGAGCAGTACTTC,CASSATGGSEQYF
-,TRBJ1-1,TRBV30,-,TGTGCCTGGATGCTTCCAACGGGAGCTTTCTTT,CAWMLPTGAFF
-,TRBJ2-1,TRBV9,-,TGTGCCAGCAGCCCCCAGGGGTTCTCGAGTGAGCAGTTCTTC,CASSPQGFSSEQFF
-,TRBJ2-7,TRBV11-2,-,TGTGCCAGCAGCTTGTCAGGAATCTACGAGCAGTACTTC,CASSLSGIYEQYF
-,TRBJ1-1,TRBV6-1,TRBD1,TGTGCCAGCGACAGGGCTGAAGCTTTCTTT,CASDRAEAFF
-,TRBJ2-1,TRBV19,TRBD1,TGTGCCAGTAGTCAAGGGACAGTCCCCTACAATGAGCAGTTCTTC,CASSQGTVPYNEQFF
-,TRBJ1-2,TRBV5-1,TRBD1,TGCGCCAGCAGGGCGCAGGACAGGGAGTCTGGCTACACCTTC,CASRAQDRESGYTF
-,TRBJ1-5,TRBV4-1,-,TGCGCCAGCAGCCAAGAAACTGGGCGATATAGCAATCAGCCCCAGCATTTT,CASSQETGRYSNQPQHF
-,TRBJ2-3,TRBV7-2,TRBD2,TGTGCCAGCAGCTCGAGGACTAGCGGGCGGCCGCGTACGCAGTATTTT,CASSSRTSGRPRTQYF
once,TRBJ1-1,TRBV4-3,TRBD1,TGCGCCAGCAGCCAAGATCCAACAGGGGGGAGTAACACTGAAGCTTTCTTT,CASSQDPTGGSNTEAFF
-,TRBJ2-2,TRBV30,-,TGTGCCTGGAGTTGGGGGGAAGGCGGGGAGCTGTTTTTT,CAWSWGEGGELFF
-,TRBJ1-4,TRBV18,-,TGTGCCAGCTCAGGCCGGGGGAATGAAAAACTGTTTTTT,CASSGRGNEKLFF
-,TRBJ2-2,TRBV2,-,TGTGCCAGCAAGGGGACTTACACCGGGGAGCTGTTTTTT,CASKGTYTGELFF
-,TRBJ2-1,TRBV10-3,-,TGTGCCATCAGTGACAGGGATGAGCAGTTCTTC,CAISDRDEQFF
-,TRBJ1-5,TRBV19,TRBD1,TGTGCCAGTAGGCTACAGGGGCGGCCTAACAATCAGCCCCAGCATTTT,CASRLQGRPNNQPQHF
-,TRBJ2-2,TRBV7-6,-,TGTGCCAGCAGCTTAGTGGGGCTTAGCGGGGAGCTGTTTTTT,CASSLVGLSGELFF
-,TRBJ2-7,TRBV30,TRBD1,TGTGCCTGGAGTGAGGGACAGGGAAAATACGAGCAGTACTTC,CAWSEGQGKYEQYF
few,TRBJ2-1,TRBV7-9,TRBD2,TGTGCCAGCAGCTCCCGACTAGCGGGAGGGGGTGAGCAGTTCTTC,CASSSRLAGGGEQFF
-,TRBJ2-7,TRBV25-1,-,TGTGCCAGCACCCGGTATTACGAGCAGTACTTC,CASTRYYEQYF
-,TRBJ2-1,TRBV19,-,TGTGCCAGTAGTATAGAACTAGATCATGAGCAGTTCTTC,CASSIELDHEQFF
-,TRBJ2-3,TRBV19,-,TGTGCCAGTAGTATAGGCGGGAGCACAGATACGCAGTATTTT,CASSIGGSTDTQYF
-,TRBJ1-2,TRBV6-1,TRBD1,TGTGCCAGCAGCGAGAGACAGGGGGTAGGTGGCTACACCTTC,CASSERQGVGGYTF
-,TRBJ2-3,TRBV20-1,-,TGCAGTGTAGAGGGCACTGGTACGCAGTATTTT,CSVEGTGTQYF
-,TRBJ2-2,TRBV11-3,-,TGTGCCAGCAGCTGGGGGCCTAACACCGGGGAGCTGTTTTTT,CASSWGPNTGELFF
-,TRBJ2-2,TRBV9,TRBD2,TGTGCCAGCAGCTTTTTTAGCGGGTGGAACACCGGGGAGCTGTTTTTT,CASSFFSGWNTGELFF
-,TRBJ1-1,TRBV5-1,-,TGCGCCAGCAGCTTGGGGGGGGTGAACACTGAAGCTTTCTTT,CASSLGGVNTEAFF
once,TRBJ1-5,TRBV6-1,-,TGTGCCGGGCGGGATCCGAATCAGCCCCAGCATTTT,CAGRDPNQPQHF